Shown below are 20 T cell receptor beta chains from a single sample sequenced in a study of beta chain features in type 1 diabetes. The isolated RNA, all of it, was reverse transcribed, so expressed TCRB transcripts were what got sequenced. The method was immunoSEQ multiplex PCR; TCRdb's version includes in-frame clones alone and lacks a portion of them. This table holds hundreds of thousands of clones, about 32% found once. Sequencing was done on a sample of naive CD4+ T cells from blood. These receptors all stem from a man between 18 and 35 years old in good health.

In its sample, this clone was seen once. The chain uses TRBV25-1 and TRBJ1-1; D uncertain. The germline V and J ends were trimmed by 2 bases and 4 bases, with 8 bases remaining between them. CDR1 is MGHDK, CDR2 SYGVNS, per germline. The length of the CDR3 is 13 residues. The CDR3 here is CASSEQSTTEAFF. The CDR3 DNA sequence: TGTGCCAGCAGTGAACAAAGTACCACTGAAGCTTTCTTT.

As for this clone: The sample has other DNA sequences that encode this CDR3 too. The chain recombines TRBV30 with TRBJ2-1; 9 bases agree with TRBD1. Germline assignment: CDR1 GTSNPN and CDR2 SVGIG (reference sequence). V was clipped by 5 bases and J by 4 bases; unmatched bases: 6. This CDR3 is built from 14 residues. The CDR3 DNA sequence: TGTGCCTGGTCCCGGGACAGGGTTTACAATGAGCAGTTCTTC. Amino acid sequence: CAWSRDRVYNEQFF.

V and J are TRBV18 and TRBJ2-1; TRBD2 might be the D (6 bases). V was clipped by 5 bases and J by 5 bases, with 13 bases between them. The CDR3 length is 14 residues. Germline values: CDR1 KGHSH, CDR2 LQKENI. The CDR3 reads CASSRREWDNEQFF. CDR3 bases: TGTGCCAGCTCAAGGAGGGAGTGGGACAATGAGCAGTTCTTC.

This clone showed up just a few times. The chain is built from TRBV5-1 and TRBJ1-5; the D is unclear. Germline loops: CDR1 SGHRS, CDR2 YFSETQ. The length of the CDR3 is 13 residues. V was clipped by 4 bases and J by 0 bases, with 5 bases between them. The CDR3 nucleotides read TGCGCCAGCAGCCGAGATAGCAATCAGCCCCAGCATTTT. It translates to CASSRDSNQPQHF.

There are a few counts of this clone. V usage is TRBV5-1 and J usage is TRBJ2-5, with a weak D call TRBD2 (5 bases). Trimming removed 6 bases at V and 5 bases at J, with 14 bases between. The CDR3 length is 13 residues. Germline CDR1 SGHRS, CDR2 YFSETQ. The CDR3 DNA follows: TGCGCCAGCACCCCGACTATGCGGGAGACCCAGTACTTC. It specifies CASTPTMRETQYF.

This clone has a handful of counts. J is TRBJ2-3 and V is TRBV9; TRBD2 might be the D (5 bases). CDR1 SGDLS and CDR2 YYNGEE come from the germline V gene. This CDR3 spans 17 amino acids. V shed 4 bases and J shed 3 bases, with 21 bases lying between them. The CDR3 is CASSPTSAAVGTDTQYF. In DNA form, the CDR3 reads TGTGCCAGCAGCCCAACCTCAGCGGCTGTGGGGACAGATACGCAGTATTTT.

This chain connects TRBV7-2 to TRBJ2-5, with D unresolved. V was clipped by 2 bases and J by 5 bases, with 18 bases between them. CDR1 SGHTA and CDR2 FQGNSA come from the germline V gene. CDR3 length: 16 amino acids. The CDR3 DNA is TGTGCCAGCAGCTTAACGCTGTCTGAACCTCGGGAGACCCAGTACTTC. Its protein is CASSLTLSEPRETQYF.

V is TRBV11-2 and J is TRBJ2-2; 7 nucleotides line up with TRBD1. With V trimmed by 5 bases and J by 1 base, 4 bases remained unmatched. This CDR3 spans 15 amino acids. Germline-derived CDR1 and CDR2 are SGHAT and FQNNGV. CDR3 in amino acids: CASSDWTGNTGELFF. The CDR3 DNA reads TGTGCCAGCAGCGACTGGACAGGGAACACCGGGGAGCTGTTTTTT.

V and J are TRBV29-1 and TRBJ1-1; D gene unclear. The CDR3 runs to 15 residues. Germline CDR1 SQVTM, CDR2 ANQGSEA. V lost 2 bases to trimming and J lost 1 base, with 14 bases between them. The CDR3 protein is CSVEYVLGRNTEAFF. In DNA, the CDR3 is TGCAGCGTTGAATATGTTTTGGGCAGGAACACTGAAGCTTTCTTT.

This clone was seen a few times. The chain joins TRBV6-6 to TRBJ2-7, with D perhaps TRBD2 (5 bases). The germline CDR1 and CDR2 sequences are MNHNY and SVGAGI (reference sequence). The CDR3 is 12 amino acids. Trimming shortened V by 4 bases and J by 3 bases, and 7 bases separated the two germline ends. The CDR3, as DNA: TGTGCCAGCAGTTCCGGGGACTACGAGCAGTACTTC. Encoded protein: CASSSGDYEQYF.

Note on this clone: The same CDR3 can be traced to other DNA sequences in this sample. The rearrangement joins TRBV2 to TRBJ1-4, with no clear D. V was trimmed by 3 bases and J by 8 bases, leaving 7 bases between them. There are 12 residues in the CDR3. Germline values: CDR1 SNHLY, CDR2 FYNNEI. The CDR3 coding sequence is TGTGCCAGCAGTGACCCGGGGGAAAAACTGTTTTTT. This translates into CASSDPGEKLFF.

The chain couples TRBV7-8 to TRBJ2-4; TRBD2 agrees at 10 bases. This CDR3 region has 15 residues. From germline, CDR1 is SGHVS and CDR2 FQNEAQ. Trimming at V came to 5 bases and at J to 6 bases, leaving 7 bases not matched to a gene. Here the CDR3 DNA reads TGTGCCAGCAGCCCTAGCGGGAGTGGGATAAACATTCAGTACTTC. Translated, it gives CASSPSGSGINIQYF.

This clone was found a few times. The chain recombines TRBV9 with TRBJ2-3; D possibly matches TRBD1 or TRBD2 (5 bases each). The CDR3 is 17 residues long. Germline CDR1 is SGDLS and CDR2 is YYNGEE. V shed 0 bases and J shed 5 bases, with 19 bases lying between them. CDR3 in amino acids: CASSVATGYPEGDTQYF. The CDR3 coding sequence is TGTGCCAGCAGCGTAGCTACAGGCTACCCCGAGGGAGATACGCAGTATTTT.

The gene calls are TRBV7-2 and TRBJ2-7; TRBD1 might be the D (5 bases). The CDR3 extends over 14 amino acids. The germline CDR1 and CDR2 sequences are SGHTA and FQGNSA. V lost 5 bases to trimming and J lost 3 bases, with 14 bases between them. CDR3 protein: CASSPWRQYYEQYF. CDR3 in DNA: TGTGCCAGCAGCCCATGGAGACAGTACTACGAGCAGTACTTC.

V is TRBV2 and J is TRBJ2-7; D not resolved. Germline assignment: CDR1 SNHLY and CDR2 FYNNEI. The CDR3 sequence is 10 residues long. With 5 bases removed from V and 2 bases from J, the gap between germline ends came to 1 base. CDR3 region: CASSTYEQYF. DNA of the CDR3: TGTGCCAGCAGTACCTACGAGCAGTACTTC. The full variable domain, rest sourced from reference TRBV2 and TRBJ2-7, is EPEVTQTPSHQVTQMGQEVILRCVPISNHLYFYWYRQILGQKVEFLVSFYNNEISEKSEIFDDQFSVERPDGSNFTLKIRSTKLEDSAMYFCASSTYEQYFGPGTRLTVT.

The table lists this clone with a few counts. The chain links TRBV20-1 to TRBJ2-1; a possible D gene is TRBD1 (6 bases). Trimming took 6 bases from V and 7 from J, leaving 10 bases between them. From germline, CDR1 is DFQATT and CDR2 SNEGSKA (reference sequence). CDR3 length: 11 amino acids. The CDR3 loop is CSAIRGNEQFF. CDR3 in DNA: TGCAGTGCCATTAGGGGGAATGAGCAGTTCTTC.

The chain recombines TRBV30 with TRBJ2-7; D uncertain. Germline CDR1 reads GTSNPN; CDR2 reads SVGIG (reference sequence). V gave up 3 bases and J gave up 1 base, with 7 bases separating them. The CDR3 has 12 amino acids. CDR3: CAWSPKSYEQYF. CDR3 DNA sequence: TGTGCCTGGAGCCCTAAGTCCTACGAGCAGTACTTC.

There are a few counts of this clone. CDR3 DNA sequence: TGTGCCAGCAGCGGAGGACAGGGCTATGGCTACACCTTC. Translated, it gives CASSGGQGYGYTF. This sequence joins TRBV9 and TRBJ1-2; 8 nucleotides align to TRBD1. Per the germline V gene, CDR1 is SGDLS and CDR2 is YYNGEE. With V trimmed by 3 bases and J by 4 bases, 2 bases remained unmatched. The CDR3 covers 13 residues.

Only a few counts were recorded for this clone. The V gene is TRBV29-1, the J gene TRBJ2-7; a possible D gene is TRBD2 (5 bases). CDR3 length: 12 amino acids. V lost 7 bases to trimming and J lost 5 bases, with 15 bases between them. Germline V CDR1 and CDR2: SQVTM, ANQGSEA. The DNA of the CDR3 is TGCAGCGCCTCGAGAGGGTCGGACGAGCAGTACTTC. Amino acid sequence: CSASRGSDEQYF.

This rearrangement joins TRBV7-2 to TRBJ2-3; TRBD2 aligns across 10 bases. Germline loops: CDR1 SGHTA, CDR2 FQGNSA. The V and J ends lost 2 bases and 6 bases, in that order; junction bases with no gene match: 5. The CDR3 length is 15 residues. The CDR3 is CASSLWLAGDDTQYF. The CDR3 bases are TGTGCCAGCAGCTTATGGCTAGCGGGAGATGATACGCAGTATTTT.